These 25 T cell receptor beta chains were all obtained from the same sample, sequenced in a study of CD8 T cells in Susac syndrome. When the RNA was reverse transcribed, random hexamers were used with an input of about 0.5 to 1 ug. TCRdb re-analysed the immunoSEQ multiplex PCR reads in MiXCR, keeping a single row per CDR3 protein. The data contain 150,000 to 200,000 distinct CDR3 sequences, about 91% of them seen just once; the ten biggest clones take up 0.075% to 0.095%. The sequenced sample was CD4+ T cells from PBMCs. The origin of the receptors is a human donor with Susac syndrome.

The chain couples TRBV18 to TRBJ2-7; 12 bases match TRBD1. CDR1 is KGHSH, CDR2 LQKENI, per germline. The CDR3 sequence is 16 residues long. V dropped 3 bases and J dropped 5; count of bases not matched to a gene: 8. The chain's CDR3 is CASSPNPGTGGHEQYF. CDR3 nucleotides: TGTGCCAGCTCACCGAACCCCGGGACAGGGGGCCACGAGCAGTACTTC.

The V call is TRBV29-1, the J call TRBJ1-1, with 7 bases matching TRBD1. Per germline, CDR1 SQVTM and CDR2 ANQGSEA. V trimming: 8 bases; J trimming: 0 bases; junction bases outside the gene matches: 18. CDR3 size: 17 residues. The CDR3 loop is CSSTGQYRGSMNTEAFF. Here the CDR3 DNA reads TGCAGCTCAACCGGGCAATACAGGGGTTCTATGAACACTGAAGCTTTCTTT.

The V gene is TRBV5-1, the J gene TRBJ2-3; possibly TRBD2 for D (5 bases). The CDR3 runs to 15 residues. Trimming pared 4 bases from V and 2 bases from J, leaving 14 bases between. Germline CDR1 is SGHRS and CDR2 is YFSETQ. The CDR3 DNA sequence: TGCGCCAGCAGCGGACCGGGAAGACACACAGATACGCAGTATTTT. It yields the protein CASSGPGRHTDTQYF.

The chain recombines TRBV19 with TRBJ2-4; the match to TRBD2 covers 12 bases. Trimming at V came to 6 bases and at J to 7 bases, leaving 4 bases not matched to a gene. The CDR3 totals 14 residues. CDR1 LNHDA and CDR2 SQIVND come from the germline V gene (reference sequence). The CDR3: CASSSSGGANIQYF. The CDR3 region has the DNA TGTGCCAGTAGCTCTAGCGGGGGGGCCAACATTCAGTACTTC.

The chain joins TRBV2 to TRBJ1-2; D may be TRBD1 (5 bases). The CDR3 is made up of 14 amino acids. The V and J ends lost 2 bases and 0 bases respectively, with 7 bases between them. The germline V gene encodes CDR1 SNHLY and CDR2 FYNNEI. The CDR3 region has the DNA TGTGCCAGCAGTGAACAGGGTTCTAACTATGGCTACACCTTC. Amino acid sequence: CASSEQGSNYGYTF.

In its sample, this clonotype was seen once. In DNA form, the CDR3 reads TGCAGTGCCAGTTCGATAGAGACCCAGTACTTC. Its translation: CSASSIETQYF. The chain couples TRBV20-1 to TRBJ2-5, with no clear D. V shed 6 bases and J shed 4 bases, with 9 bases lying between them. The CDR3 extends over 11 amino acids. The germline gives CDR1 DFQATT, CDR2 SNEGSKA (reference sequence).

The chain combines TRBV5-1 with TRBJ1-2; the D is unclear. Germline V CDR1 and CDR2: SGHRS, YFSETQ. The CDR3 runs 15 residues. V was cut by 0 bases and J by 5 bases, with 14 bases left in between. CDR3 in DNA: TGCGCCAGCAGCTTGGGTGCGCCTGGGGTTTATGGCTACACCTTC. This gives the protein CASSLGAPGVYGYTF.

The chain combines TRBV5-1 with TRBJ2-2; unclear D gene. The CDR3 runs 14 residues. Germline V lookup: CDR1 SGHRS, CDR2 YFSETQ. Trimming left V 0 bases short and J 8 bases short, with 11 bases between. The CDR3: CASSLGRPTGELFF. CDR3 DNA: TGCGCCAGCAGCTTGGGTCGGCCAACAGGGGAGCTGTTTTTT.

This clonotype was found a few times. The gene calls are TRBV6-2 or TRBV6-3 and TRBJ2-5; 10 bases are a match to TRBD2. The germline CDR1 and CDR2 sequences are MNHEY and SVGEGT. The CDR3 spans 13 residues. V was clipped by 6 bases and J by 4 bases; unmatched bases: 2. The CDR3 reads CASSWTSGETQYF. CDR3 DNA sequence: TGTGCCAGCAGCTGGACTAGCGGAGAGACCCAGTACTTC.

Here the CDR3 reads CAISGGFNEQFF. The DNA for the CDR3 is TGTGCCATCAGTGGGGGGTTCAATGAGCAGTTCTTC. The V gene is TRBV10-3, the J gene TRBJ2-1; D assignment may be TRBD1 or TRBD2 (5 bases each). This CDR3 region has 12 residues. Germline lookup yields CDR1 ENHRY and CDR2 SYGVKD. Deletions cut 4 bases from V and 6 bases from J, with 7 bases between.

The chain recombines TRBV3-1 with TRBJ2-1; D remains ambiguous. Trimming took 2 bases from V and 7 from J, leaving 3 bases between them. CDR3 size: 11 residues. Germline V gives CDR1 LGHDT, CDR2 YNNKEL (reference sequence). CDR3 amino acids: CASSQRNEQFF. The DNA for the CDR3 is TGTGCCAGCAGCCAAAGGAATGAGCAGTTCTTC.

The J gene is TRBJ2-2, the V gene TRBV7-9, with 10 bases identical to TRBD1. Germline assignment: CDR1 SEHNR and CDR2 FQNEAQ (reference sequence). J gave up 4 bases and V 2 bases, and 7 bases lay outside the gene matches. The CDR3 is 17 residues long. The CDR3 loop reads CASSLSGTGVGTGELFF. Here the CDR3 DNA reads TGTGCCAGCAGCTTATCCGGGACAGGGGTCGGCACCGGGGAGCTGTTTTTT. Supplemented by reference TRBV7-9 and TRBJ2-2, the full variable domain reads DTGVSQNPRHKITKRGQNVTFRCDPISEHNRLYWYRQTLGQGPEFLTYFQNEAQLEKSRLLSDRFSAERPKGSFSTLEIQRTEQGDSAMYLCASSLSGTGVGTGELFFGEGSRLTVL.

The chain employs TRBV6-5 and TRBJ1-1, with D tentatively TRBD1 (6 bases). The CDR3 length is 14 residues. Germline V gene sequence: CDR1 MNHEY, CDR2 SVGAGI. V was clipped by 5 bases and J by 6 bases, with 16 bases between them. The CDR3 nucleotides are TGTGCCAGCAGTGGTTACAGGGTGGGGGCTGAAGCTTTCTTT. This sequence encodes CASSGYRVGAEAFF.

The count of this clonotype is one. The chain has TRBV5-4 and TRBJ1-1; no reliable D call. CDR3 size: 14 residues. Germline V lookup: CDR1 SGHNT, CDR2 YYREEE (reference sequence). V was cut by 4 bases and J by 1 base, with 11 bases left in between. The CDR3 DNA reads TGTGCCAGCAGCAACGTCCTGACGAACACTGAAGCTTTCTTT. This encodes CASSNVLTNTEAFF.

This clonotype showed up just a few times. V and J are TRBV11-2 and TRBJ2-7, with no clear D. Germline V gene sequence: CDR1 SGHAT, CDR2 FQNNGV. The CDR3 has 11 amino acids. Trimming took 6 bases from V and 2 from J, leaving 5 bases between them. The CDR3 loop reads CASSRAYEQYF. In DNA form, the CDR3 reads TGTGCCAGCAGTCGCGCCTACGAGCAGTACTTC.

The chain recombines TRBV20-1 with TRBJ2-4; 8 bases are shared with TRBD2. Unmatched junction bases numbered 11, after V lost 3 bases and J lost 7 bases. The CDR3 is 15 residues long. Per the germline V gene, CDR1 is DFQATT and CDR2 is SNEGSKA (reference sequence). In DNA form, the CDR3 reads TGCAGTGCTAGTCTATCAGGGACTAGAGGGAACATTCAGTACTTC. As protein: CSASLSGTRGNIQYF.

The rearrangement joins TRBV12-3 or TRBV12-4 to TRBJ1-5; D not certain. This CDR3 comprises 13 residues. The ends were cut back, 5 bases at V and 3 bases at J, with 8 bases in the middle. CDR3 region: CASSLTFNQPQHF. The CDR3 bases are TGTGCCAGCAGTCTGACTTTCAATCAGCCCCAGCATTTT.

The rearrangement joins TRBV20-1 to TRBJ2-1; either TRBD1 or TRBD2 may fit D (6 bases each). Trimming shortened V by 6 bases and J by 0 bases, and 15 bases separated the two germline ends. CDR3 length: 15 residues. Germline V CDR1 and CDR2: DFQATT, SNEGSKA (reference sequence). CDR3 sequence: CSAHVGGSSYNEQFF. As DNA, the CDR3 is TGCAGTGCCCACGTAGGGGGGAGCTCCTACAATGAGCAGTTCTTC.

This clonotype was seen only once. V usage is TRBV19 and J usage is TRBJ2-2, with a possible D match to TRBD1 (5 bases). CDR3 length: 12 amino acids. Germline-derived CDR1 and CDR2 are LNHDA and SQIVND (reference sequence). With 3 bases removed from V and 13 bases from J, the gap between germline ends came to 12 bases. CDR3 sequence reads: CASSIRPGWLFF. The CDR3 DNA sequence: TGTGCCAGTAGTATTCGCCCAGGGTGGCTGTTTTTT.

This chain joins TRBV2 and TRBJ1-1; 8 bases map to TRBD1. Germline CDR1 SNHLY, CDR2 FYNNEI. The CDR3 length is 14 residues. Trimming cost V 4 bases and J 4 bases; bases outside gene matches: 5. CDR3 in amino acids: CASSGATGGTEAFF. The CDR3 bases are TGTGCCAGCAGTGGGGCCACAGGGGGCACTGAAGCTTTCTTT.

The chain uses TRBV6-8 and TRBJ1-3; D ambiguous. The CDR3 extends over 13 amino acids. CDR1 is MNHGY, CDR2 SAAAGT, per germline. The germline V and J ends were trimmed by 11 bases and 2 bases, with 13 bases remaining between them. CDR3 in amino acids: CALGLKAGNTIYF. CDR3 DNA: TGTGCCCTTGGGTTGAAGGCTGGAAACACCATATATTTT.

V and J are TRBV9 and TRBJ1-4, with 7 bases fitting TRBD1. The CDR3 has 17 residues. V gave up 3 bases and J gave up 0 bases; unmatched junction bases: 8. CDR1 is SGDLS, CDR2 YYNGEE, per germline. The DNA of the CDR3 is TGTGCCAGCAGCGGGGGACAGCTAGAAACAACTAATGAAAAACTGTTTTTT. Protein product: CASSGGQLETTNEKLFF.

V is TRBV9 and J is TRBJ2-5; 9 bases are a match to TRBD1. The CDR3 is 16 residues long. V lost 4 bases to trimming and J lost 0 bases; unmatched junction nucleotides: 7. Germline CDR1 SGDLS, CDR2 YYNGEE. CDR3 DNA: TGTGCCAGCAGCCCGGGGACAGGGTCGTACCAAGAGACCCAGTACTTC. Translation: CASSPGTGSYQETQYF. The whole variable domain, filled in from reference TRBV9 and TRBJ2-5, reads DSGVTQTPKHLITATGQRVTLRCSPRSGDLSVYWYQQSLDQGLQFLIQYYNGEERAKGNILERFSAQQFPDLHSELNLSSLELGDSALYFCASSPGTGSYQETQYFGPGTRLLVL.

The V call is TRBV5-1, the J call TRBJ2-2; 8 bases map to TRBD1. V was clipped by 4 bases and J by 5 bases; unmatched bases: 7. The CDR3 totals 15 residues. CDR1 and CDR2 from the germline V gene are SGHRS and YFSETQ. CDR3 DNA: TGCGCCAGCAGCATCAGGACAGGGTGGACCGGGGAGCTGTTTTTT. Protein: CASSIRTGWTGELFF.

The J gene is TRBJ2-1, the V gene TRBV10-2; D ambiguous. V shed 8 bases and J shed 4 bases, with 15 bases lying between them. The CDR3 consists of 14 residues. Germline CDR1 WSHSY, CDR2 SAAADI. CDR3 in DNA: TGCGCCAGCCGAGCAACAGAACTATACAATGAGCAGTTCTTC. Translating it yields CASRATELYNEQFF.